These 14 T cell receptor beta chains originate from one sample sequenced in a study of blood T cell repertoires in COVID-19. Profiling relied on immunoSEQ multiplex PCR, and the TCRdb table lists in-frame clones only, not all of them. The sample lists about 200,000 clones, roughly nine tenths occurring once. Sequencing was done on a sample of peripheral blood. The receptors here all came from a man between 60 and 70 years old with active or convalescent COVID-19.

V is TRBV24-1 and J is TRBJ1-2; D perhaps matches TRBD1 (5 bases). Germline CDR1 KGHDR, CDR2 SFDVKD. Trimming left V 3 bases short and J 4 bases short, with 11 bases between. This CDR3 has 14 residues. The CDR3 protein is CATSDLDTIYGYTF. The DNA for the CDR3 is TGTGCCACCAGTGATCTGGACACGATCTATGGCTACACCTTC.

The chain uses TRBV3-1 (or the pseudogene TRBV3-2) and TRBJ2-1; a possible D gene is TRBD2 (7 bases). V shed 1 base and J shed 0 bases, with 16 bases lying between them. Germline V gene lookup returns CDR1 LGHDT and CDR2 YNNKEL (reference sequence). The length of the CDR3 is 18 residues. The CDR3 DNA reads as TGTGCCAGCAGCCAAGCGGTAGGGGGGGGAGACTCCTACAATGAGCAGTTCTTC. Residues: CASSQAVGGGDSYNEQFF.

In this sample, this clone turned up a few times. This chain links TRBV28 with TRBJ1-6; the match to TRBD1 covers 9 bases. Losses at the gene ends were 6 bases for V and 14 bases for J; bases not matched to a gene: 5. The length of the CDR3 is 12 residues. CDR1 is MDHEN and CDR2 is SYDVKM in the germline V gene. This chain's CDR3 is CASSPGQGSLHF. The CDR3, as DNA: TGTGCCAGCAGCCCGGGACAGGGTTCCCTCCACTTT. Variable domain in full (rest from reference TRBV28 and TRBJ1-6): DVKVTQSSRYLVKRTGEKVFLECVQDMDHENMFWYRQDPGLGLRLIYFSYDVKMKEKGDIPEGYSVSREKKERFSLILESASTNQTSMYLCASSPGQGSLHFGNGTRLTVT.

The CDR3 protein is CASRVGDSPLHF. CDR3 nucleotide sequence: TGCGCCAGTAGGGTCGGGGATTCACCCCTCCACTTT. The chain uses TRBV5-1 and TRBJ1-6; D uncertain. Trimming shortened V by 8 bases and J by 8 bases, and 11 bases separated the two germline ends. Germline V CDR1 and CDR2: SGHRS, YFSETQ. This CDR3 spans 12 amino acids.

The V and J genes are TRBV5-1 and TRBJ2-3, with TRBD2 identical over 7 bases. The germline gives CDR1 SGHRS, CDR2 YFSETQ. The CDR3 runs 17 residues. Trimming cost V 0 bases and J 2 bases; bases outside gene matches: 9. The CDR3 DNA reads TGCGCCAGCAGCTTGGTTTCCTGGCGGGGGAACACAGATACGCAGTATTTT. This gives the protein CASSLVSWRGNTDTQYF.

The gene calls are TRBV5-1 and TRBJ1-6; TRBD1 agrees at 7 bases. This CDR3 has 20 residues. Trimming removed 0 bases from V and 0 bases from J; junction bases left unmatched: 12. From germline, CDR1 is SGHRS and CDR2 YFSETQ. The CDR3 sequence: CASSLAQGGPGSSYNSPLHF. In nucleotides, the CDR3 is TGCGCCAGCAGCTTGGCCCAGGGGGGCCCTGGCAGCTCCTATAATTCACCCCTCCACTTT.

This clone was seen a handful of times. The V gene is TRBV2, the J gene TRBJ2-1, with D perhaps matching TRBD1 (6 bases). Trimming pared 4 bases from V and 3 bases from J, leaving 13 bases between. The CDR3 is 15 amino acids. Germline CDR1 SNHLY, CDR2 FYNNEI. Here the CDR3 reads CASSGGRGVYNEQFF. CDR3 nucleotide sequence: TGTGCCAGCAGTGGGGGCAGGGGAGTCTACAATGAGCAGTTCTTC. Based on the CDR3 plus reference TRBV2 and TRBJ2-1, the full variable domain is EPEVTQTPSHQVTQMGQEVILRCVPISNHLYFYWYRQILGQKVEFLVSFYNNEISEKSEIFDDQFSVERPDGSNFTLKIRSTKLEDSAMYFCASSGGRGVYNEQFFGPGTRLTVL.

The J gene is TRBJ2-3, the V gene TRBV5-4, with 11 bases identical to TRBD2. Trimming removed 9 bases from V and 0 bases from J; junction bases left unmatched: 12. This CDR3 is built from 17 residues. Germline V gene lookup returns CDR1 SGHNT and CDR2 YYREEE (reference sequence). The CDR3 region is CATEGGTSGSSTDTQYF. The CDR3 DNA reads as TGTGCCACCGAAGGTGGGACTAGCGGATCTAGCACAGATACGCAGTATTTT.

The rearrangement joins TRBV3-1 (or the pseudogene TRBV3-2) to TRBJ1-6; 9 bases align to TRBD1. V trimming: 1 base; J trimming: 9 bases; junction bases outside the gene matches: 7. Germline V gives CDR1 LGHDT, CDR2 YNNKEL (reference sequence). The CDR3 extends over 16 amino acids. The CDR3 region has the DNA TGTGCCAGCAGCCAAGCGGGGGGGACAGGGAGTTCACCCCTCCACTTT. This translates into CASSQAGGTGSSPLHF.

The chain employs TRBV4-1 and TRBJ2-5; 7 nucleotides agree with TRBD1. Trimming removed 2 bases from V and 5 bases from J; junction bases left unmatched: 8. CDR1 is MGHRA, CDR2 YSYEKL, per germline. The CDR3 consists of 15 residues. In DNA, the CDR3 is TGCGCCAGCAGCCAACCTAGGGGGCGCGGGGAGACCCAGTACTTC. Its translation is CASSQPRGRGETQYF.

This clone appeared once. J is TRBJ2-7 and V is TRBV11-2, with 7 bases lining up with TRBD2. Germline V gene data show CDR1 as SGHAT and CDR2 as FQNNGV. J was trimmed by 2 bases and V by 2 bases; bases with no gene match: 6. CDR3 length: 15 residues. CDR3 nucleotide sequence: TGTGCCAGCAGCTTACGGGGGGACCCCCCCTACGAGCAGTACTTC. It is translated as CASSLRGDPPYEQYF. Supplemented by reference TRBV11-2 and TRBJ2-7, the full variable domain reads EAGVAQSPRYKIIEKRQSVAFWCNPISGHATLYWYQQILGQGPKLLIQFQNNGVVDDSQLPKDRFSAERLKGVDSTLKIQPAKLEDSAVYLCASSLRGDPPYEQYFGPGTRLTVT.

As for this clone: Within the sample, other DNA sequences also encode this same CDR3. This chain connects TRBV27 to TRBJ2-1, with 8 positions matching TRBD2. CDR3 length equals 15 residues. With 2 bases clipped from V and 7 bases from J, the junction kept 7 bases outside the gene matches. CDR1 is MNHEY, CDR2 SMNVEV, per germline (reference sequence). In DNA form, the CDR3 reads TGTGCCAGCAGTTTAGCCGGGGGGGCCCTAAATGAGCAGTTCTTC. Translation: CASSLAGGALNEQFF.

The chain has TRBV4-2 and TRBJ2-2; 7 bases agree with TRBD1. Germline CDR1 is LGHNA and CDR2 is YNFKEQ. This CDR3 spans 16 amino acids. J was trimmed by 1 base and V by 5 bases; bases with no gene match: 7. The CDR3 loop reads CASSRTGDRNTGELFF. CDR3 coding DNA: TGTGCCAGCAGCAGGACAGGCGATAGGAACACCGGGGAGCTGTTTTTT.

The V gene is TRBV18, the J gene TRBJ2-4, with 9 bases matching TRBD1. Germline lookup yields CDR1 KGHSH and CDR2 LQKENI. The J segment lost 1 base and the V segment lost 6 bases, leaving 13 bases of the junction unmatched. The CDR3 contains 18 residues. CDR3 nucleotide sequence: TGTGCCAGCTCCACCGGGACAGGGAATCTGGGGGCCAAAAACATTCAGTACTTC. Residues: CASSTGTGNLGAKNIQYF.